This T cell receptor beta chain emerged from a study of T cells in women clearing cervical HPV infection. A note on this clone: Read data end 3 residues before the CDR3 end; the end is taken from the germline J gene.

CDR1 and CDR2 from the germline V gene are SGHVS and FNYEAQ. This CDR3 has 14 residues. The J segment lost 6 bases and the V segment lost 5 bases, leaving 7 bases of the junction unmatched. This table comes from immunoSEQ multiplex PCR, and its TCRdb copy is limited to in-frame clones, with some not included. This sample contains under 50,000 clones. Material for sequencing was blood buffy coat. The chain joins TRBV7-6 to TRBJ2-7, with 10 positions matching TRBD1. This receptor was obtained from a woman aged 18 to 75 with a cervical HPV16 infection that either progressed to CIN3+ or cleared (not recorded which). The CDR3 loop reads CASSPTTGGGEQYF. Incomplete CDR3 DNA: TGTGCCAGCAGCCCTACGACAGGGGGCGGCGAG.